This TCR beta chain is from a study of CD8 T cells in Susac syndrome. The multiple sclerosis control group consisted of treatment-naive patients whose relapsing-remitting disease, which was either stable or active, fulfilled revised McDonald criteria. Isolation of CD8+ and CD4+ T cells was performed negatively, whereas enrichment of TEMRA cells was done by FACS. Roughly 0.45 to 1 ug RNA was reverse transcribed with random hexamers. Amplification of TCR beta CDR3 spanned 54 Vbeta and 13 Jbeta via immunoSEQ multiplex PCR. TCRdb re-derived calls from the immunoSEQ multiplex PCR reads in MiXCR, one entry per CDR3 protein. The table includes about 290,000 distinct CDR3 sequences, 70% to 90% detected once. Per the germline V gene, CDR1 is LGHNA and CDR2 is YSLEER. The V and J ends lost 0 bases and 7 bases, in that order; junction bases with no gene match: 11. The length of the CDR3 is 17 residues.

The source of this sequence is a human donor with multiple sclerosis. The gene calls are TRBV4-3 and TRBJ2-7, with 11 nucleotides matching TRBD2. Sequences were obtained from CD8+ T cells from PBMCs. The CDR3 DNA reads TGCGCCAGCAGCCAAGACGGACTAGCGGGCTATTTTAGTGAGCAGTACTTC. This translates into CASSQDGLAGYFSEQYF.